This TCR beta chain derives from a study of human thymus T cells. Study outcomes and limitations: Seemingly biased V and J gene usage marked thymic and blood repertoires.

Assay used: immunoSEQ multiplex PCR; TCRdb lists only in-frame clones, some missing. Among approximately 46,000 clones listed, roughly 94% were seen once. CDR1 is SGHVS, CDR2 FNYEAQ, per germline. V was trimmed by 3 bases and J by 0 bases, leaving 15 bases between them. The CDR3 runs to 18 residues. Each of the donors was a healthy Finnish infant who was undergoing open corrective cardiac surgery for congenital heart defects. Only four of the eight donors provided an approximately 0.45-1 mL blood sample. No fixed cell number was used; all available blood leukocytes supplied DNA. On this clone itself: Its antigen is as yet unknown.

The receptor comes from a girl under three years old with a congenital heart defect but otherwise immunologically healthy. Source material: blood. J is TRBJ2-6 and V is TRBV7-6; D unresolved. CDR3 in amino acids: CASSFSAAPSSGANVLTF. DNA of the CDR3: TGTGCCAGCAGCTTTTCTGCAGCCCCGAGCTCTGGGGCCAACGTCCTGACTTTC.